Sequencing of this T cell receptor beta chain was carried out in a study of blood T cell repertoires in COVID-19. Across the study: T cells, B-cell-depleted T cells, or PBMCs provided the cDNA or gDNA that served as material.

Authors' data handling: Estimation of nucleated cell counts was performed using reference gene primer amplification. Method: immunoSEQ multiplex PCR; TCRdb's copy keeps in-frame clones and lacks some. V, J and clone size were drawn from that table, and D and trimming were deduced from the DNA. The repertoire holds approximately 350,000 clones, with around 83% as singletons. V dropped 5 bases and J dropped 0 bases, with 10 bases sitting between them. Germline CDR1 GTSNPN, CDR2 SVGIG (reference sequence). CDR3 size: 14 residues. The TCR originated in a man aged 30 to 45 with active or convalescent COVID-19. The chain recombines TRBV30 with TRBJ1-4, with a tentative D call TRBD1 (6 bases). Material: peripheral blood. The chain's CDR3 is CAWGKGATNEKLFF. The CDR3, as DNA: TGTGCCTGGGGGAAGGGGGCAACTAATGAAAAACTGTTTTTT.